This T cell receptor (beta chain) was identified in a study of post-analysis software for immune sequencing data. Comment on this clonotype: Its antigen remains unknown.

Study-level results: In patients, TRBV5-6, TRBV5-1 and TRBV20-1 belonged to five TRBV segments found more frequently than in controls. Same-batch preparations were strongly co-clustered by F measure.

TCR beta libraries were prepared from cDNA with unique molecular identifiers. TCRdb re-called the PCR reads through MiXCR, storing one row per CDR3 protein. The sample includes 650,000 to 850,000 distinct CDR3 sequences, roughly 58% seen only once; the top ten take 4% to 5.5%. V gave up 6 bases and J gave up 0 bases, with 16 bases separating them. The CDR3 contains 16 residues. The chain is built from TRBV12-3 or TRBV12-4 and TRBJ2-3, with D perhaps matching TRBD1 or TRBD2 (6 bases each). The TCR sequence derives from a girl aged 10-17 years with multiple sclerosis. Specimen: blood. The CDR3 DNA reads as TGTGCCAGCAGGGGGGACTGGGACACTAGCACAGATACGCAGTATTTT. As protein: CASRGDWDTSTDTQYF.